The present TCR beta chain was sequenced within a study of cytomegalovirus exposure and HLA in healthy donors. Overall study context: A prior study identified just under 120 million unique TCR beta sequences from about 179 million T cells. Study-level results: In most subjects, TCR beta sequences reportedly gave accurate predictions of HLA-A and HLA-B alleles. Further analysis was carried out later, and it showed several of the most significant clusters appearing linked to common viral pathogens. Another analysis was done later, and it associated fewer than 20,000 TCR beta sequences with HLA alleles at 0.05 false discovery rate.

The sample holds one count of this clone. Its antigen is still unknown. Sequence at one end of the junction differs from germline and may be a read error. PCR employed 60 Vbeta and 13 Jbeta primers. Profiled with immunoSEQ multiplex PCR; TCRdb holds only in-frame clones, not every one. The sample has 100,000 to 150,000 clones, roughly 80% seen once. The CDR3 has 11 amino acids. Germline values: CDR1 SEHNR, CDR2 FQNEAQ (reference sequence). This clonotype originated in a woman between 40 and 55 years old in good health and CMV-seronegative. Sequencing used PBMCs. This chain joins TRBV7-9 and TRBJ2-3; no reliable D call. The chain's CDR3 is CSSSLRDSQYF. CDR3 in DNA: TGTTCCAGCAGCTTACGAGACTCCCAGTATTTT.